The 26 T cell receptor beta chains presented below share a single source sample, sequenced in a study of shared clonotypes between healthy human individuals. Libraries were prepared by immunoSEQ multiplex PCR; TCRdb keeps only in-frame clonotypes and omits some of them. This sample yields over a million clones, of which approximately 78% are seen a single time; approximately 0.56% belongs to the top ten. The sequenced material came from memory CD4+ T cells from PBMCs. Subset denoted: CD45RA-negative fraction. These receptors all come from a man younger than 35 in good health. Some clones in this sample may be carry-over from other donors' samples.

The chain recombines TRBV11-2 with TRBJ2-1; 9 bases align to TRBD2. Trimming at V came to 1 base and at J to 9 bases, leaving 13 bases not matched to a gene. The CDR3 covers 17 residues. Germline CDR1 SGHAT, CDR2 FQNNGV. CDR3 sequence (DNA): TGTGCCAGCAGCTTAGGAGCGGGCGGGAGGGCCGGGAGTGAGCAGTTCTTC. This sequence encodes CASSLGAGGRAGSEQFF.

This clone has a handful of counts. Within the sample, other DNA sequences also encode this same CDR3. This chain joins TRBV27 and TRBJ1-1; D unclear. The V gene's germline CDR1 is MNHEY and CDR2 SMNVEV (reference sequence). Deletions cut 2 bases from V and 0 bases from J, with 7 bases between. This CDR3 is built from 14 residues. This CDR3 is CASSLGIMNTEAFF. CDR3 coding DNA: TGTGCCAGCAGTTTAGGCATAATGAACACTGAAGCTTTCTTT.

V is TRBV10-3 and J is TRBJ2-1, with unresolved D. Germline lookup yields CDR1 ENHRY and CDR2 SYGVKD. The CDR3 is made up of 14 amino acids. V lost 1 base to trimming and J lost 9 bases, with 13 bases between them. As DNA, the CDR3 is TGTGCCATCAGTGAGTTTTCCGACTCGGGTGAGCAGTTCTTC. Residues: CAISEFSDSGEQFF.

This clone was counted a few times. The chain links TRBV18 to TRBJ1-1; 8 bases are a match to TRBD1. From germline, CDR1 is KGHSH and CDR2 LQKENI. The CDR3 loop spans 13 amino acids. J gave up 8 bases and V 5 bases, and 7 bases lay outside the gene matches. Here the CDR3 reads CASSARDRREAFF. The CDR3 nucleotides are TGTGCCAGCTCAGCCCGGGACAGGAGAGAAGCTTTCTTT.

The chain links TRBV28 to TRBJ1-2, with TRBD1 identical over 7 bases. Germline V CDR1 and CDR2: MDHEN, SYDVKM. There are 15 residues in the CDR3. The J segment lost 0 bases and the V segment lost 5 bases, leaving 6 bases of the junction unmatched. The CDR3 spells CASSGGTDANYGYTF. The CDR3, as DNA: TGTGCCAGCAGTGGGGGGACAGACGCTAACTATGGCTACACCTTC.

V gene TRBV10-3 combines with J gene TRBJ2-1; TRBD2 agrees at 8 bases. Trimming at V came to 7 bases and at J to 0 bases, leaving 8 bases not matched to a gene. Germline V gives CDR1 ENHRY, CDR2 SYGVKD. CDR3 size: 16 residues. CDR3 in amino acids: CAITATSASSYNEQFF. Written as DNA, the CDR3 is TGTGCCATCACCGCGACTAGCGCGAGCTCCTACAATGAGCAGTTCTTC.

The chain uses TRBV2 and TRBJ1-2; 8 bases are shared with TRBD1. The CDR3 runs 13 residues. V lost 3 bases and J lost 8; bases outside the gene matches: 5. Per germline, CDR1 SNHLY and CDR2 FYNNEI. The CDR3 protein is CASSDRGLSGYTF. CDR3 in DNA: TGTGCCAGCAGTGACAGGGGGCTAAGCGGCTACACCTTC.

The chain is built from TRBV28 and TRBJ2-7, with 7 positions matching TRBD1. The V gene end was trimmed by 4 bases and the J gene end by 12 bases; junction bases not matched to a gene: 9. The germline V gene has CDR1 MDHEN and CDR2 SYDVKM. The CDR3 is 12 residues long. CDR3 in amino acids: CASSSGQWNAYF. Written as DNA, the CDR3 is TGTGCCAGCAGTTCGGGACAGTGGAATGCGTACTTC.

This clone was recorded a few times. This chain connects TRBV5-1 to TRBJ1-2, with 9 positions matching TRBD1. J gave up 5 bases and V 3 bases, and 5 bases lay outside the gene matches. Germline values: CDR1 SGHRS, CDR2 YFSETQ. CDR3 length: 14 amino acids. CDR3: CASSSGQGTYGYTF. In nucleotides, the CDR3 is TGCGCCAGCAGCTCTGGACAGGGGACGTATGGCTACACCTTC.

About this clone: This sample includes further DNA sequences coding for the same CDR3. The chain recombines TRBV5-1 with TRBJ1-5; 8 bases agree with TRBD1. This CDR3 is built from 14 residues. V was pared by 4 bases and J by 3 bases, with 3 bases of the junction left unmatched. Germline values: CDR1 SGHRS, CDR2 YFSETQ. The DNA of the CDR3 is TGCGCCAGCAGCCTGACAGGGGCCAATCAGCCCCAGCATTTT. Protein: CASSLTGANQPQHF. Together with reference TRBV5-1 and TRBJ1-5, the CDR3 gives the full variable domain: KAGVTQTPRYLIKTRGQQVTLSCSPISGHRSVSWYQQTPGQGLQFLFEYFSETQRNKGNFPGRFSGRQFSNSRSEMNVSTLELGDSALYLCASSLTGANQPQHFGDGTRLSIL.

The chain joins TRBV19 to TRBJ1-1; no clear D gene. Germline CDR1 and CDR2: LNHDA and SQIVND (reference sequence). CDR3 length: 12 residues. The V end lost 6 bases, the J end lost 1 base, and 6 bases lay between the germline ends. The CDR3 DNA reads TGTGCCAGTAGGAGGTCGAACACTGAAGCTTTCTTT. Translating gives CASRRSNTEAFF.

The chain employs TRBV7-8 and TRBJ2-2; 9 bases match TRBD2. The CDR3 extends over 17 amino acids. V lost 3 bases and J lost 5; bases outside the gene matches: 10. Germline V gives CDR1 SGHVS, CDR2 FQNEAQ. The CDR3 protein is CASSFYEGLAETGELFF. The CDR3 DNA is TGTGCCAGCAGCTTCTATGAGGGACTAGCCGAAACCGGGGAGCTGTTTTTT.

This rearrangement joins TRBV7-9 to TRBJ1-2; TRBD1 matches 9 bases. The CDR3 is 15 residues long. Germline V gene data show CDR1 as SEHNR and CDR2 as FQNEAQ (reference sequence). The V segment lost 5 bases and the J segment 3 bases; nucleotides outside the gene matches: 7. CDR3 sequence: CASSDKGQGHYGYTF. The CDR3 DNA follows: TGTGCCAGCAGCGACAAAGGACAGGGGCACTATGGCTACACCTTC.

For this clone: A much larger clone sits a single nucleotide away, making a read error possible. The chain carries TRBV7-9 and TRBJ2-5, with 7 bases that match TRBD1. The V segment lost 2 bases and the J segment 5 bases; nucleotides outside the gene matches: 2. The CDR3 length is 13 residues. Per the germline V gene, CDR1 is SEHNR and CDR2 is FQNEAQ (reference sequence). CDR3 in amino acids: CASSLIQGETQYF. The CDR3 DNA reads as TGTGCCAGCAGCTTAATACAGGGGGAGACCCAGTACTTC.

This chain joins TRBV7-2 and TRBJ2-3; no clear D. The germline gives CDR1 SGHTA, CDR2 FQGNSA. Trimming took 1 base from V and 4 from J, leaving 6 bases between them. The CDR3 length is 13 residues. The CDR3 region is CASSLGQADTQYF. CDR3 in DNA: TGTGCCAGCAGCTTAGGACAAGCAGATACGCAGTATTTT.

The gene calls are TRBV7-9 and TRBJ1-3; D gene unclear. Looked up from germline, CDR1 is SEHNR and CDR2 is FQNEAQ (reference sequence). V was shortened by 5 bases and J by 2 bases, with 4 bases between the two germline ends. This CDR3 contains 12 residues. The CDR3 sequence: CASSGTGNTIYF. Written as DNA, the CDR3 is TGTGCCAGCAGCGGGACTGGAAACACCATATATTTT.

The rearrangement joins TRBV2 to TRBJ2-5; maybe TRBD1 (6 bases). The CDR3 contains 13 residues. The V gene's germline CDR1 is SNHLY and CDR2 FYNNEI. V dropped 6 bases and J dropped 4 bases, with 12 bases sitting between them. The CDR3 DNA is TGTGCCAGCAGACCCGGACAGTCAGAGACCCAGTACTTC. Encoded protein: CASRPGQSETQYF.

The chain couples TRBV7-9 to TRBJ2-1; 10 nucleotides line up with TRBD2. The V segment lost 5 bases and the J segment 1 base; nucleotides outside the gene matches: 5. This CDR3 region has 16 residues. Germline V gene sequence: CDR1 SEHNR, CDR2 FQNEAQ (reference sequence). The CDR3 here is CASSPLSGRSYNEQFF. CDR3 in DNA: TGTGCCAGCAGCCCCCTTAGCGGGAGGTCCTACAATGAGCAGTTCTTC.

The chain uses TRBV4-2 and TRBJ1-2; no firm D call. The V end was cut by 3 bases, the J end by 6 bases, with 11 bases between. CDR3 length equals 13 residues. Germline assignment: CDR1 LGHNA and CDR2 YNFKEQ. CDR3 bases: TGTGCCAGCAGCCACAGAGGGCTTAATGGCTACACCTTC. Protein product: CASSHRGLNGYTF.

This sequence joins TRBV6-1 and TRBJ2-2, with a weak D call TRBD1 (6 bases). The CDR3 is made up of 14 amino acids. The germline gives CDR1 MNHNS, CDR2 SASEGT. Trimming took off 6 bases at V and 2 bases at J, with 10 bases between the two ends. CDR3: CASRQDSNTGELFF. CDR3 sequence (DNA): TGTGCCAGCAGGCAGGACAGTAACACCGGGGAGCTGTTTTTT.

Written as DNA, the CDR3 is TGTGCCAGCTCCGGGACAGGGTCAATGGATACGCAGTATTTT. Its protein product is CASSGTGSMDTQYF. The V gene is TRBV6-4, the J gene TRBJ2-3, with 9 bases identical to TRBD1. V gave up 8 bases and J gave up 6 bases; unmatched junction bases: 9. The CDR3 consists of 14 residues. Germline V gives CDR1 MRHNA, CDR2 SNTAGT.

The J gene is TRBJ2-1, the V gene TRBV5-1; TRBD2 might be the D (6 bases). Between the trimmed V and J ends, which lost 7 bases and 0 bases, there was a span of 17 bases. CDR3 length: 16 amino acids. The germline gives CDR1 SGHRS, CDR2 YFSETQ. The CDR3 sequence is CASAKMMGGSYNEQFF. CDR3 in DNA: TGCGCCAGCGCAAAAATGATGGGGGGCTCCTACAATGAGCAGTTCTTC. Combining the CDR3 with reference TRBV5-1 and TRBJ2-1 gives the whole variable domain KAGVTQTPRYLIKTRGQQVTLSCSPISGHRSVSWYQQTPGQGLQFLFEYFSETQRNKGNFPGRFSGRQFSNSRSEMNVSTLELGDSALYLCASAKMMGGSYNEQFFGPGTRLTVL.

The V call is TRBV6-4, the J call TRBJ2-1; a weak D match, TRBD2 (7 bases). The V gene's germline CDR1 is MRHNA and CDR2 SNTAGT. Trimming pared 5 bases from V and 8 bases from J, leaving 13 bases between. The CDR3 is made up of 13 amino acids. Written as DNA, the CDR3 is TGTGCCAGCAGTAGGGAGGGGGGAGATGAGCAGTTCTTC. This encodes CASSREGGDEQFF.

This chain connects TRBV15 to TRBJ2-6; 11 bases fit TRBD1. Trimming took 1 base from V and 4 from J; bases not matched to a gene: 6. The germline gives CDR1 LNHNV, CDR2 YYDKDF (reference sequence). CDR3 length: 18 amino acids. CDR3 residues: CATSRGTGGSIGANVLTF. The CDR3, as DNA: TGTGCCACCAGCAGAGGGACAGGGGGCAGTATAGGGGCCAACGTCCTGACTTTC.

The CDR3 loop reads CAIEKREGAGELFF. The CDR3, as DNA: TGTGCCATCGAGAAGCGGGAGGGCGCCGGGGAGCTGTTTTTT. The chain has TRBV10-3 and TRBJ2-2; 10 nucleotides match TRBD2. Trimming at V came to 8 bases and at J to 6 bases, leaving 6 bases not matched to a gene. The CDR3 sequence is 14 residues long. The V gene's germline CDR1 is ENHRY and CDR2 SYGVKD.

V and J are TRBV4-1 and TRBJ1-1; TRBD1 aligns across 8 bases. The CDR3 loop spans 15 amino acids. J gave up 4 bases and V 0 bases, and 4 bases lay outside the gene matches. Germline V gene data show CDR1 as MGHRA and CDR2 as YSYEKL. Here the CDR3 reads CASSQDQGAGTEAFF. The CDR3 DNA sequence: TGCGCCAGCAGCCAAGATCAGGGGGCTGGCACTGAAGCTTTCTTT.